Listed here are 32 T cell receptor beta chains from one sample, sequenced in a study of blood T cell repertoires in COVID-19. Libraries were prepared by immunoSEQ multiplex PCR; TCRdb keeps only in-frame clonotypes and omits some of them. The repertoire holds hundreds of thousands of clones, with approximately 86% as singletons. Sequencing used peripheral blood. The receptors were gathered from a woman in her twenties or thirties with COVID-19, enrolled during active disease.

CDR3 in DNA: TGTGCCAGCAGTTACACGACAGGGAACTATGGCTACACCTTC. The encoded protein is CASSYTTGNYGYTF. This sequence joins TRBV6-2 or TRBV6-3 and TRBJ1-2; 7 positions agree with TRBD1. Unmatched junction bases numbered 2, after V lost 2 bases and J lost 2 bases. The germline gives CDR1 MNHEY, CDR2 SVGEGT. The CDR3 has 14 residues.

This sequence joins TRBV5-1 and TRBJ2-3, with 7 nucleotides matching TRBD2. The germline gives CDR1 SGHRS, CDR2 YFSETQ. The junction had 10 bases not matched to a gene; V was cut back by 4 bases and J by 5 bases. The CDR3 has 15 residues. CDR3 DNA: TGCGCCAGCAGCCCCCTTGGGATAGCGGGAGATACGCAGTATTTT. Translation: CASSPLGIAGDTQYF.

The chain is built from TRBV6-2 or TRBV6-3 and TRBJ2-7; D is undetermined. V was trimmed by 0 bases and J by 3 bases, leaving 12 bases between them. Germline CDR1 and CDR2: MNHEY and SVGEGT. The CDR3 loop spans 15 amino acids. This CDR3 reads CASSYSRLVGYEQYF. In DNA, the CDR3 is TGTGCCAGCAGTTACTCGAGGCTAGTCGGCTACGAGCAGTACTTC.

J is TRBJ2-3 and V is TRBV12-5, with 14 bases that match TRBD2. The CDR3 is 17 residues long. V shed 5 bases, J shed 5 bases, and the junction held 9 bases outside the gene matches. Looked up from germline, CDR1 is LGHNT and CDR2 is FRNRAP. Here the CDR3 DNA reads TGTGCTAGTGGTCAGGGACTAGCGGGAGCCGCCGGAGATACGCAGTATTTT. Protein sequence: CASGQGLAGAAGDTQYF. The entire variable domain, with the rest obtained from reference TRBV12-5 and TRBJ2-3, is as follows: DARVTQTPRHKVTEMGQEVTMRCQPILGHNTVFWYRQTMMQGLELLAYFRNRAPLDDSGMPKDRFSAEMPDATLATLKIQPSEPRDSAVYFCASGQGLAGAAGDTQYFGPGTRLTVL.

This CDR3 reads CASSQRTSVPGEQYF. CDR3 sequence (DNA): TGTGCCAGCAGCCAACGGACTAGCGTCCCGGGGGAGCAGTACTTC. This chain links TRBV3-1 (or the pseudogene TRBV3-2) with TRBJ2-7, with 9 bases fitting TRBD2. J was trimmed by 7 bases and V by 2 bases; bases with no gene match: 9. Germline CDR1 is LGHDT and CDR2 is YNNKEL (reference sequence). CDR3 length: 15 residues.

The chain combines TRBV19 with TRBJ2-1, with 8 bases that match TRBD2. V lost 4 bases to trimming and J lost 4 bases; unmatched junction nucleotides: 6. Germline CDR1 is LNHDA and CDR2 is SQIVND (reference sequence). The CDR3 contains 15 residues. The CDR3 nucleotides are TGTGCCAGTAGTACCTCTAGCGGGCCATACAATGAGCAGTTCTTC. It encodes CASSTSSGPYNEQFF.

J is TRBJ2-5 and V is TRBV4-3, with TRBD1 matching 7 bases. Unmatched junction bases numbered 4, after V lost 1 base and J lost 5 bases. Germline V CDR1 and CDR2: LGHNA, YSLEER. This CDR3 region has 14 residues. CDR3 region: CASSQGDSKETQYF. CDR3 nucleotides: TGCGCCAGCAGCCAAGGGGACAGTAAGGAGACCCAGTACTTC.

The sample holds one count of this clone. The chain couples TRBV4-3 to TRBJ1-1; D is possibly TRBD1 (5 bases). Germline loops: CDR1 LGHNA, CDR2 YSLEER. Trimming cost V 4 bases and J 0 bases, with 12 bases left between them. CDR3 length equals 15 residues. Written as DNA, the CDR3 is TGCGCCAGCAGCCGAGGTGGACACTTGAACACTGAAGCTTTCTTT. Translation: CASSRGGHLNTEAFF.

This clone appeared a single time. The chain uses TRBV27 and TRBJ1-6; tentatively, D is TRBD1 (5 bases). The CDR3 is made up of 15 amino acids. Germline CDR1 is MNHEY and CDR2 is SMNVEV (reference sequence). Trimming removed 3 bases at V and 3 bases at J, with 9 bases between. CDR3 residues: CASSLEQDYNSPLHF. CDR3 coding DNA: TGTGCCAGCAGTTTGGAACAGGACTATAATTCACCCCTCCACTTT.

The V call is TRBV5-6, the J call TRBJ1-5; 7 nucleotides line up with TRBD1. The CDR3 loop spans 16 amino acids. The V and J ends lost 0 bases and 4 bases, in that order; junction bases with no gene match: 7. Looked up from germline, CDR1 is SGHDT and CDR2 is YYEEEE. CDR3 in amino acids: CASSLASSRGNQPQHF. The CDR3 DNA reads as TGTGCCAGCAGCTTGGCCTCATCCAGGGGGAATCAGCCCCAGCATTTT.

CDR3 nucleotides: TGTGCCAGCAGCTTAGGACTAGCGGGGGGGCATAATGAGCAGTTCTTC. It codes for CASSLGLAGGHNEQFF. The V gene is TRBV7-2, the J gene TRBJ2-1; 14 bases line up with TRBD2. The V gene's germline CDR1 is SGHTA and CDR2 FQGNSA. This CDR3 is built from 16 residues. Losses at the gene ends were 1 base for V and 7 bases for J; bases not matched to a gene: 3.

The V and J genes are TRBV2 and TRBJ2-5; tentative D call: TRBD2 (5 bases). Germline CDR1 and CDR2: SNHLY and FYNNEI. The CDR3 sequence is 13 residues long. Trimming pared 8 bases from V and 0 bases from J, leaving 10 bases between. The CDR3: CASRREYQETQYF. In nucleotides, the CDR3 is TGTGCCAGCCGAAGGGAGTACCAAGAGACCCAGTACTTC.

J is TRBJ1-1 and V is TRBV11-2, with a tentative D call TRBD1 (6 bases). Germline CDR1 and CDR2: SGHAT and FQNNGV. This CDR3 is 14 amino acids long. With 5 bases removed from V and 3 bases from J, the gap between germline ends came to 13 bases. The CDR3 DNA is TGTGCCAGCAGCCCCAACAGGGTATACACTGAAGCTTTCTTT. Translated: CASSPNRVYTEAFF.

The rearrangement uses TRBV7-2 and TRBJ2-5; D is perhaps TRBD1 (6 bases). Germline CDR1 is SGHTA and CDR2 is FQGNSA. This CDR3 comprises 16 residues. Trimming left V 4 bases short and J 5 bases short, with 20 bases between. The CDR3 nucleotides read TGTGCCAGCAGCTCCCCCGGGACACTAAACGGGGAGACCCAGTACTTC. The encoded protein is CASSSPGTLNGETQYF. Supplemented by reference TRBV7-2 and TRBJ2-5, the full variable domain reads GAGVSQSPSNKVTEKGKDVELRCDPISGHTALYWYRQSLGQGLEFLIYFQGNSAPDKSGLPSDRFSAERTGGSVSTLTIQRTQQEDSAVYLCASSSPGTLNGETQYFGPGTRLLVL.

This rearrangement joins TRBV30 to TRBJ1-4; possibly TRBD1 for D (5 bases). The germline gives CDR1 GTSNPN, CDR2 SVGIG (reference sequence). V lost 1 base, J lost 0 bases, and 18 bases lay in between. CDR3 length equals 18 residues. The CDR3 loop is CAWSEARVHPPTNEKLFF. The CDR3 region has the DNA TGTGCCTGGAGTGAGGCCAGGGTGCATCCCCCAACTAATGAAAAACTGTTTTTT.

This clone was picked up one time. The chain links TRBV18 to TRBJ2-7, with a weak D call TRBD1 (6 bases). The V gene lost 6 bases and the J gene lost 1 base, with 19 bases spanning the gap. The CDR3 runs 16 residues. CDR1 KGHSH and CDR2 LQKENI come from the germline V gene. The CDR3, as DNA: TGTGCCAGCTCCCTCTACAGGGTCCGAGGGTCCTACGAGCAGTACTTC. This translates into CASSLYRVRGSYEQYF.

The J gene is TRBJ1-2, the V gene TRBV4-3; the D gene is possibly TRBD1 (6 bases). Germline lookup yields CDR1 LGHNA and CDR2 YSLEER. V gave up 7 bases and J gave up 5 bases, with 29 bases separating them. CDR3 length: 18 amino acids. CDR3 loop: CASMGFRDTGFERYGYTF. The CDR3 DNA reads TGCGCCAGCATGGGGTTCCGGGACACAGGGTTTGAGAGGTATGGCTACACCTTC.

The rearrangement uses TRBV5-4 and TRBJ2-7; D is possibly TRBD1 (6 bases). Trimming took off 0 bases at V and 3 bases at J, with 16 bases between the two ends. Germline V lookup: CDR1 SGHNT, CDR2 YYREEE (reference sequence). The CDR3 loop spans 16 amino acids. The CDR3 is CASSLDPTGSGYEQYF. CDR3 DNA: TGTGCCAGCAGCTTGGATCCAACAGGGAGTGGCTACGAGCAGTACTTC. The full variable domain, rest sourced from reference TRBV5-4 and TRBJ2-7, is ETGVTQSPTHLIKTRGQQVTLRCSSQSGHNTVSWYQQALGQGPQFIFQYYREEENGRGNFPPRFSGLQFPNYSSELNVNALELDDSALYLCASSLDPTGSGYEQYFGPGTRLTVT.

This chain links TRBV30 with TRBJ2-7; maybe TRBD1 (6 bases). Trimming removed 4 bases at V and 3 bases at J, with 28 bases between. Germline values: CDR1 GTSNPN, CDR2 SVGIG (reference sequence). This CDR3 region has 18 residues. CDR3 loop: CAWTKKGAGVVGGYEQYF. The CDR3 DNA reads as TGTGCCTGGACCAAGAAAGGGGCAGGGGTCGTAGGGGGCTACGAGCAGTACTTC.

The chain joins TRBV9 to TRBJ2-5; TRBD2 matches 10 bases. The germline V gene has CDR1 SGDLS and CDR2 YYNGEE. The CDR3 is 14 residues long. V was clipped by 4 bases and J by 5 bases; unmatched bases: 5. CDR3 nucleotide sequence: TGTGCCAGCAGCCCACAGACTAGCGGGGAGACCCAGTACTTC. Its translation: CASSPQTSGETQYF.

V usage is TRBV11-2 and J usage is TRBJ2-1, with TRBD1 as a possible D gene (6 bases). Germline V gene data show CDR1 as SGHAT and CDR2 as FQNNGV. This CDR3 is 15 amino acids long. Trimming stripped 1 base from V and 6 bases from J, with 13 bases between. The CDR3, as DNA: TGTGCCAGCAGCTTAGCCTTAGGACAGATCAATGAGCAGTTCTTC. Translating it yields CASSLALGQINEQFF.

This rearrangement joins TRBV9 to TRBJ2-1; 11 bases match TRBD2. The CDR3 loop spans 17 amino acids. CDR1 and CDR2 (germline): SGDLS, YYNGEE. V was pared by 3 bases and J by 7 bases, with 12 bases of the junction left unmatched. The CDR3 loop reads CASSDSLAGGSGNEQFF. CDR3 in DNA: TGTGCCAGCAGCGACTCCTTAGCGGGAGGGAGTGGAAATGAGCAGTTCTTC. Full variable domain (missing parts from reference TRBV9 and TRBJ2-1): DSGVTQTPKHLITATGQRVTLRCSPRSGDLSVYWYQQSLDQGLQFLIQYYNGEERAKGNILERFSAQQFPDLHSELNLSSLELGDSALYFCASSDSLAGGSGNEQFFGPGTRLTVL.

CDR3: CASSPPYRGASGRVNEQFF. In DNA, the CDR3 is TGTGCCAGTAGTCCCCCCTACAGGGGTGCTAGCGGGAGAGTCAATGAGCAGTTCTTC. The chain carries TRBV19 and TRBJ2-1; 10 positions agree with TRBD2. Germline V lookup: CDR1 LNHDA, CDR2 SQIVND (reference sequence). Trimming took 5 bases from V and 6 from J; bases not matched to a gene: 19. This CDR3 region has 19 residues.

The genes are TRBV30 and TRBJ1-5, with D unresolved. The ends were cut back, 2 bases at V and 7 bases at J, with 12 bases in the middle. This CDR3 comprises 13 residues. Germline lookup yields CDR1 GTSNPN and CDR2 SVGIG (reference sequence). The CDR3 is CAWSPDSEQPQHF. Here the CDR3 DNA reads TGTGCCTGGAGTCCAGACTCGGAGCAGCCCCAGCATTTT.

The rearrangement links TRBV7-2 to TRBJ2-3, with 7 positions matching TRBD2. CDR3 length equals 13 residues. Per germline, CDR1 SGHTA and CDR2 FQGNSA. Trimming took 11 bases from V and 8 from J; bases not matched to a gene: 13. CDR3 nucleotides: TGTGCCGGAGGCCTAGCGGTCCAAGGTACGCAGTATTTT. It translates to CAGGLAVQGTQYF.

This clone has a single count. This sequence joins TRBV30 and TRBJ1-2, with D uncertain. The CDR3 runs 13 residues. Trimming cost V 2 bases and J 7 bases, with 14 bases left between them. Germline V gene sequence: CDR1 GTSNPN, CDR2 SVGIG (reference sequence). The DNA of the CDR3 is TGTGCCTGGAGTCGAACTTACAGCAGTGGCTACACCTTC. The encoded protein is CAWSRTYSSGYTF.

J is TRBJ2-2 and V is TRBV3-1 (or the pseudogene TRBV3-2); D call uncertain. Per germline, CDR1 LGHDT and CDR2 YNNKEL (reference sequence). Trimming removed 2 bases from V and 7 bases from J, with 11 bases in between. This CDR3 has 14 amino acids. The CDR3 region is CASSQRASGGELFF. As DNA, the CDR3 is TGTGCCAGCAGCCAACGAGCGTCTGGCGGGGAGCTGTTTTTT.

The chain uses TRBV2 and TRBJ1-4; 10 bases line up with TRBD1. CDR1 is SNHLY and CDR2 is FYNNEI in the germline V gene. The J segment lost 7 bases and the V segment lost 5 bases, leaving 4 bases of the junction unmatched. The CDR3 loop spans 14 amino acids. The CDR3 region has the DNA TGTGCCAGCAGTAGGACAGGGGGAAGTGAAAAACTGTTTTTT. It translates to CASSRTGGSEKLFF.

V usage is TRBV19 and J usage is TRBJ1-2; unclear D gene. The germline V gene has CDR1 LNHDA and CDR2 SQIVND (reference sequence). V dropped 9 bases and J dropped 6 bases, with 26 bases sitting between them. The CDR3 runs to 16 residues. CDR3 sequence: CASNLAGGPLTNGYTF. CDR3 nucleotides: TGTGCCAGCAACCTCGCCGGCGGGCCCCTGACAAATGGCTACACCTTC. The complete variable domain, with remaining parts taken from reference TRBV19 and TRBJ1-2, reads DGGITQSPKYLFRKEGQNVTLSCEQNLNHDAMYWYRQDPGQGLRLIYYSQIVNDFQKGDIAEGYSVSREKKESFPLTVTSAQKNPTAFYLCASNLAGGPLTNGYTFGSGTRLTVV.

The chain carries TRBV7-9 and TRBJ1-5; D not certain. The CDR3 runs to 14 residues. V was shortened by 1 base and J by 3 bases, with 7 bases between the two germline ends. Germline loops: CDR1 SEHNR, CDR2 FQNEAQ (reference sequence). DNA of the CDR3: TGTGCCAGCAGCTTAGGCGGGATCAATCAGCCCCAGCATTTT. This codes for CASSLGGINQPQHF.

CDR3 residues: CASSQGKAGARGQFF. The CDR3 region has the DNA TGCGCCAGCAGCCAAGGGAAAGCAGGGGCCAGGGGGCAGTTCTTC. V and J are TRBV4-3 and TRBJ2-1; D perhaps matches TRBD1 (6 bases). The CDR3 covers 15 residues. Trimming took 1 base from V and 12 from J, leaving 19 bases between them. Germline values: CDR1 LGHNA, CDR2 YSLEER.

The gene calls are TRBV27 and TRBJ1-5, with D possibly TRBD1 on 6 matching bases. V lost 4 bases, J lost 8 bases, and 12 bases lay in between. The CDR3 has 13 residues. From germline, CDR1 is MNHEY and CDR2 SMNVEV (reference sequence). CDR3 protein: CASSSDRQKPQHF. The CDR3 DNA reads as TGTGCCAGCAGTTCGGACAGACAAAAGCCCCAGCATTTT.